One and the same sample provided the 27 T cell receptor beta chains below, sequenced in a study of Graves' ophthalmopathy and Graves' hyperthyroidism. TCR beta CDR3 regions were amplified from RNA transcripts. After a first-round RT-PCR with HTBI primers, a second-round multiplex PCR was run. One entry per CDR3 protein results from TCRdb running MiXCR on the multiplex PCR reads. The table lists about 1.2 million distinct CDR3 sequences, roughly 35% of them singletons, with 11% in the top ten. Sequenced input: peripheral blood or thyroid tissue (not recorded which). These receptors were obtained from an adult man with Graves' hyperthyroidism.

This clonotype was recorded many times. The junction shows a germline mismatch at one end, possibly a read error. V usage is TRBV7-9 and J usage is TRBJ2-5; 10 bases map to TRBD1. CDR3 size: 12 residues. Germline loops: CDR1 SEHNR, CDR2 FQNEAQ (reference sequence). The CDR3 is CASSEVPGQGNF. The CDR3 nucleotides are TGTGCCAGCAGCGAAGTACCGGGACAGGGGAACTTC.

This clonotype was picked up many times. The chain recombines TRBV5-1 with TRBJ1-4; D uncertain. The CDR3 has 15 amino acids. CDR1 and CDR2 from the germline V gene are SGHRS and YFSETQ. Trimming took off 2 bases at V and 0 bases at J, with 8 bases between the two ends. The CDR3 DNA reads as TGCGCCAGCAGCTTCCAGAGCTCAACTAATGAAAAACTGTTTTTT. This translates into CASSFQSSTNEKLFF.

CDR3 DNA sequence: TGTGCCAGCAGCTTTGGGACTAGCGGGAGAGTAGGAGAGACCCAGTACTTC. This codes for CASSFGTSGRVGETQYF. The V and J genes are TRBV5-4 and TRBJ2-5; TRBD2 agrees at 14 bases. Trimming removed 2 bases from V and 4 bases from J; junction bases left unmatched: 7. Looked up from germline, CDR1 is SGHNT and CDR2 is YYREEE (reference sequence). The CDR3 sequence is 17 residues long.

This clonotype was seen just once. J is TRBJ2-7 and V is TRBV10-2; D unclear. CDR1 and CDR2 (germline): WSHSY, SAAADI. The CDR3 sequence is 16 residues long. V was clipped by 0 bases and J by 2 bases, with 14 bases between them. The CDR3 DNA follows: TGCGCCAGCAGTGAGTCGCGTTGGCCGGAAACCTACGAGCAGTACTTC. Its translation is CASSESRWPETYEQYF.

This clonotype was seen many times. The chain is built from TRBV6-5 and TRBJ2-5; D is undetermined. CDR3 length: 12 amino acids. Germline lookup yields CDR1 MNHEY and CDR2 SVGAGI. The V end lost 7 bases, the J end lost 5 bases, and 11 bases lay between the germline ends. The CDR3 protein is CASTIRTETQYF. CDR3 nucleotide sequence: TGTGCCAGCACCATACGGACGGAGACCCAGTACTTC.

This clonotype was observed many times. The V and J genes are TRBV7-8 and TRBJ1-6; D unclear. Germline V lookup: CDR1 SGHVS, CDR2 FQNEAQ. This CDR3 has 17 residues. V dropped 5 bases and J dropped 6 bases, with 20 bases sitting between them. The chain's CDR3 is CASSARKGRHRNSPLHF. DNA of the CDR3: TGTGCCAGCAGCGCCCGAAAGGGCCGCCATCGTAATTCACCCCTCCACTTT.

Points on this clonotype: This may arise from a read error, as a much more abundant clone is one base away. The chain combines TRBV5-1 with TRBJ2-7, with 8 bases aligning to TRBD1. This CDR3 region has 13 residues. Germline CDR1 SGHRS, CDR2 YFSETQ. V gave up 6 bases and J gave up 5 bases; unmatched junction bases: 7. CDR3: CASTTGQEDEQYF. CDR3 DNA sequence: TGCGCCAGCACTACGGGACAGGAGGACGAGCAGTACTTC.

CDR3 in DNA: TGTGCCAGCAGGAGAGGTACAGGAGCTTCTAATCAGCCCCAGCATTTT. This encodes CASRRGTGASNQPQHF. The V call is TRBV7-8, the J call TRBJ1-5; D perhaps matches TRBD1 (5 bases). V lost 6 bases and J lost 4, with 19 bases in between. The CDR3 totals 16 residues. Germline CDR1 reads SGHVS; CDR2 reads FQNEAQ.

To note about this clonotype: It may be a read error: a sequence one base away is much more abundant. The CDR3 is CASKDLTGEPFF. CDR3 coding DNA: TGTGCCAGCAAGGACCTCACCGGGGAGCCGTTTTTT. The chain combines TRBV2 with TRBJ2-2, with D possibly TRBD2 on 5 matching bases. Germline CDR1 is SNHLY and CDR2 is FYNNEI. The CDR3 contains 12 residues.

The rearrangement links TRBV10-3 to TRBJ1-6, with 7 bases that match TRBD1. The V gene end was trimmed by 6 bases and the J gene end by 0 bases; junction bases not matched to a gene: 5. Germline V gene lookup returns CDR1 ENHRY and CDR2 SYGVKD. The CDR3 has 16 residues. The CDR3 reads CAIRRGQFSYNSPLHF. The CDR3 DNA sequence: TGTGCCATCAGGAGGGGACAGTTCTCCTATAATTCACCCCTCCACTTT.

V is TRBV20-1 and J is TRBJ2-2; 8 bases align to TRBD2. CDR1 and CDR2 (germline): DFQATT, SNEGSKA (reference sequence). After removal of 3 bases from V and 5 bases from J, the junction contained 5 bases not matched to a gene. The CDR3 extends over 14 amino acids. CDR3 nucleotides: TGCAGTGCTAGGGGAGCGGGAGTGACCGGGGAGCTGTTTTTT. Translated: CSARGAGVTGELFF.

The rearrangement joins TRBV15 to TRBJ1-5; 9 bases are a match to TRBD1. Looked up from germline, CDR1 is LNHNV and CDR2 is YYDKDF (reference sequence). The CDR3 runs 17 residues. V dropped 1 base and J dropped 1; count of bases not matched to a gene: 5. For the CDR3, the DNA is TGTGCCACCAGCAGAGGAATAGGGACAGGGAGCAATCAGCCCCAGCATTTT. This codes for CATSRGIGTGSNQPQHF. Based on the CDR3 plus reference TRBV15 and TRBJ1-5, the full variable domain is DAMVIQNPRYQVTQFGKPVTLSCSQTLNHNVMYWYQQKSSQAPKLLFHYYDKDFNNEADTPDNFQSRRPNTSFCFLDIRSPGLGDTAMYLCATSRGIGTGSNQPQHFGDGTRLSIL.

V and J are TRBV10-3 and TRBJ1-1; 7 bases are a match to TRBD1. Per the germline V gene, CDR1 is ENHRY and CDR2 is SYGVKD. Unmatched junction bases numbered 12, after V lost 6 bases and J lost 8 bases. CDR3 length: 14 amino acids. The CDR3 DNA is TGTGCCATCAGAGACCGCAGACAGGGTCGGGAAGCTTTCTTT. This translates into CAIRDRRQGREAFF.

This chain uses TRBV10-3 with TRBJ1-1; D not certain. CDR1 is ENHRY, CDR2 SYGVKD, per germline. This CDR3 has 14 residues. Trimming removed 1 base at V and 2 bases at J, with 8 bases between. CDR3 in DNA: TGTGCCATCAGTGAGTGGGTTTATAACACTGAAGCTTTCTTT. Translation gives CAISEWVYNTEAFF.

The sample holds a few counts of this clonotype. The chain links TRBV29-1 to TRBJ2-7; 9 bases align to TRBD2. Germline V gene lookup returns CDR1 SQVTM and CDR2 ANQGSEA. The CDR3 has 12 residues. Germline trimming cut 7 bases from V and 6 bases from J; bases unmatched to any gene: 7. The CDR3 here is CSAEGLASEQYF. CDR3 nucleotides: TGCAGCGCTGAGGGACTAGCTTCCGAGCAGTACTTC.

This clonotype was found many times. The chain recombines TRBV19 with TRBJ1-2, with D perhaps TRBD1 (6 bases). CDR1 is LNHDA, CDR2 SQIVND, per germline (reference sequence). CDR3 size: 18 residues. Trimming removed 6 bases from V and 0 bases from J, with 23 bases in between. Here the CDR3 DNA reads TGTGCCAGTAGCCCCGCCGGGACACTCGATCGGGCTAACTATGGCTACACCTTC. This gives the protein CASSPAGTLDRANYGYTF.

The chain joins TRBV19 to TRBJ2-5; TRBD2 is a possible D gene (6 bases). CDR3 length: 15 amino acids. V was clipped by 1 base and J by 5 bases, with 14 bases between them. Germline V gene sequence: CDR1 LNHDA, CDR2 SQIVND (reference sequence). The CDR3 reads CASSIGSGGGETQYF. In DNA, the CDR3 is TGTGCCAGTAGTATAGGTAGCGGAGGAGGGGAGACCCAGTACTTC.

The J gene is TRBJ2-2, the V gene TRBV7-6; TRBD2 aligns across 10 bases. The CDR3 sequence is 15 residues long. The germline gives CDR1 SGHVS, CDR2 FNYEAQ. Germline trimming cut 1 base from V and 5 bases from J; bases unmatched to any gene: 1. CDR3 DNA sequence: TGTGCCAGCAGCTTAGAGACTAGCGGGACCGGGGAGCTGTTTTTT. It translates to CASSLETSGTGELFF. Full variable domain (remainder filled in from reference TRBV7-6 and TRBJ2-2): GAGVSQSPRYKVTKRGQDVALRCDPISGHVSLYWYRQALGQGPEFLTYFNYEAQQDKSGLPNDRFSAERPEGSISTLTIQRTEQRDSAMYRCASSLETSGTGELFFGEGSRLTVL.

In this sample, this clonotype turned up many times. The J gene is TRBJ1-5, the V gene TRBV20-1, with 7 bases identical to TRBD1. The CDR3 runs 15 residues. V was clipped by 3 bases and J by 4 bases; unmatched bases: 9. CDR1 and CDR2 from the germline V gene are DFQATT and SNEGSKA (reference sequence). The CDR3 DNA is TGCAGTGCTAGTCCCAGGGACAGTAAAAATCAGCCCCAGCATTTT. Translated: CSASPRDSKNQPQHF.

This clonotype was picked up many times. V usage is TRBV11-1 and J usage is TRBJ2-7; D is perhaps TRBD2 (6 bases). This CDR3 is 16 amino acids long. Trimming removed 5 bases at V and 3 bases at J, with 20 bases between. Germline CDR1 reads SGHAT; CDR2 reads FQDESV (reference sequence). DNA of the CDR3: TGTGCCAGCAGCCGGATTGCCGGGCGGACTATCTACGAGCAGTACTTC. This sequence encodes CASSRIAGRTIYEQYF.

This clonotype was picked up many times. The chain uses TRBV4-2 and TRBJ2-7, with 9 bases lining up with TRBD1. The CDR3 is 15 amino acids. The V segment lost 6 bases and the J segment 0 bases; nucleotides outside the gene matches: 6. Germline CDR1 is LGHNA and CDR2 is YNFKEQ. The CDR3 spells CASRTGTGSSYEQYF. CDR3 DNA sequence: TGTGCCAGCAGAACCGGGACAGGGTCCTCCTACGAGCAGTACTTC.

This clonotype was picked up many times. V usage is TRBV7-9 and J usage is TRBJ1-3; no reliable D call. Germline assignment: CDR1 SEHNR and CDR2 FQNEAQ (reference sequence). Trimming stripped 5 bases from V and 6 bases from J, with 11 bases between. The CDR3 consists of 13 residues. The DNA of the CDR3 is TGTGCCAGCAGCGCCAACTTGGAAAACACCATATATTTT. Amino acid sequence: CASSANLENTIYF.

The sample holds a few counts of this clonotype. V usage is TRBV5-5 and J usage is TRBJ1-6; D gene uncertain. This CDR3 region has 14 residues. Germline CDR1 SGHKS, CDR2 YYEKEE (reference sequence). Trimming cost V 6 bases and J 0 bases, with 7 bases left between them. CDR3 sequence (DNA): TGTGCCAGCAACGACTACTCCTATAATTCACCCCTCCACTTT. It specifies CASNDYSYNSPLHF.

The chain uses TRBV6-5 and TRBJ2-7, with D possibly called TRBD1 or TRBD2 (5 bases each). Germline CDR1 reads MNHEY; CDR2 reads SVGAGI. Deletions cut 5 bases from V and 2 bases from J, with 19 bases between. CDR3 length: 16 residues. CDR3 sequence reads: CASSEGGRTRAYEQYF. The CDR3 DNA sequence: TGTGCCAGCAGTGAAGGAGGCCGGACACGAGCCTACGAGCAGTACTTC.

The chain joins TRBV10-2 to TRBJ1-5; D ambiguous. V was pared by 3 bases and J by 3 bases, with 12 bases between. The CDR3 runs 15 residues. CDR1 WSHSY and CDR2 SAAADI come from the germline V gene. DNA for the CDR3: TGCGCCAGCAGTGACTCCGGGCAAGACAATCAGCCCCAGCATTTT. It is translated as CASSDSGQDNQPQHF.

The chain employs TRBV9 and TRBJ1-5; the match to TRBD1 covers 7 bases. Germline trimming cut 3 bases from V and 3 bases from J; bases unmatched to any gene: 3. CDR1 and CDR2 (germline): SGDLS, YYNGEE. The CDR3 is 14 amino acids. CDR3 sequence (DNA): TGTGCCAGCAGCGCTGGACAGGTCAATCAGCCCCAGCATTTT. This encodes CASSAGQVNQPQHF.

Regarding this clonotype: With a much larger clone just one base away, this may be a read error. J is TRBJ1-5 and V is TRBV20-1; D remains ambiguous. The CDR3 runs 16 residues. The germline gives CDR1 DFQATT, CDR2 SNEGSKA (reference sequence). The CDR3 here is CSAGDSSPRWNQPQHF. Here the CDR3 DNA reads TGCAGTGCTGGAGATTCTTCCCCCCGGTGGAATCAGCCCCAGCATTTT.